This TCR beta chain comes out of a study of blood T cell repertoires in COVID-19. About the study: PBMCs, B-cell-depleted T cells, or T cells provided the cDNA or gDNA that made up the material.

TCRdb's copy holds only in-frame clones and misses some; the assay was immunoSEQ multiplex PCR. The repertoire consists of roughly 66,000 clones, with roughly 80% occurring once and the leading ten covering more than 6.5%. This CDR3 contains 13 residues. CDR1 and CDR2 from the germline V gene are SGHNT and YENEEA. Trimming removed 5 bases from V and 2 bases from J, with 9 bases in between. The TCR was taken from a man aged 60 to 69 with acute or convalescent COVID-19. The material sequenced was peripheral blood. The chain has TRBV11-3 and TRBJ1-2, with a tentative D call TRBD1 (5 bases). The DNA for the CDR3 is TGTGCCAGCAGCCCCAGGGCAAACTATGGCTACACCTTC. It specifies CASSPRANYGYTF.